A single T cell receptor beta chain is shown here with its context. A much larger clone differs from this one at a single base, so this may be a read error. TCR beta cDNA libraries included unique molecular identifiers. Each batch of about 0.9 to 10 million T cells produced roughly 450,000 cDNA molecules. One entry per CDR3 protein results from TCRdb running MiXCR on the PCR reads. The table lists hundreds of thousands of distinct CDR3 sequences, 36% of them singletons. This sample was included in a study of post-analysis software for immune sequencing data. The sequence was collected from a girl aged 10-17 years with multiple sclerosis. Sequencing was carried out using blood.

CDR3 region: CSATTRMGTTQPQHF. DNA of the CDR3: TGCAGTGCTACAACTCGCATGGGCACGACCCAGCCCCAGCATTTT. The rearrangement joins TRBV20-1 to TRBJ1-5; D gene uncertain. The CDR3 consists of 15 residues. V lost 4 bases and J lost 7, with 20 bases in between. CDR1 and CDR2 (germline): DFQATT, SNEGSKA (reference sequence).